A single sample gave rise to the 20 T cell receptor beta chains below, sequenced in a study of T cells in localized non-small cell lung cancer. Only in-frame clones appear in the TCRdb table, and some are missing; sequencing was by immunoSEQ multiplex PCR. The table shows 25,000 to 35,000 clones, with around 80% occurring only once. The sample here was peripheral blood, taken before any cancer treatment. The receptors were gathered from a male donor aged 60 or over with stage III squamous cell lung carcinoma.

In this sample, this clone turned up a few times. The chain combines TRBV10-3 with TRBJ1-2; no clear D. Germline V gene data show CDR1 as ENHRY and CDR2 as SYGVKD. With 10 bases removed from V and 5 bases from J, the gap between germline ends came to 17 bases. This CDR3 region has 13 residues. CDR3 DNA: TGTGCCACCGCCGGAGACCGAACATATGGCTACACCTTC. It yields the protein CATAGDRTYGYTF.

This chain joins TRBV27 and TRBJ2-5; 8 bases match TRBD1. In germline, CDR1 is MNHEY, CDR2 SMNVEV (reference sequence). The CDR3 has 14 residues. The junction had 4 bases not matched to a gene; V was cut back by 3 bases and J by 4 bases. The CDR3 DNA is TGTGCCAGCAGTTTCTCACAGGGGGGAGAGACCCAGTACTTC. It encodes CASSFSQGGETQYF.

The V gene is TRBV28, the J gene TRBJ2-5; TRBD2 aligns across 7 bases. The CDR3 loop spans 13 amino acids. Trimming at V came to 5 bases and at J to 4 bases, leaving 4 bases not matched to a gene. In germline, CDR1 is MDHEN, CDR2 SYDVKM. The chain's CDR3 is CASSAAGRETQYF. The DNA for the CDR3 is TGTGCCAGCAGTGCAGCGGGGAGAGAGACCCAGTACTTC.

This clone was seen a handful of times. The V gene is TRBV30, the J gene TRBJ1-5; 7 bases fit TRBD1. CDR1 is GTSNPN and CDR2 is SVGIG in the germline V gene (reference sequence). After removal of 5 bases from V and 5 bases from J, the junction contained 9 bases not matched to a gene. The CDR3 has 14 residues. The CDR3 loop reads CAWGKTGDDQPQHF. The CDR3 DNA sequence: TGTGCCTGGGGGAAAACAGGGGACGATCAGCCCCAGCATTTT.

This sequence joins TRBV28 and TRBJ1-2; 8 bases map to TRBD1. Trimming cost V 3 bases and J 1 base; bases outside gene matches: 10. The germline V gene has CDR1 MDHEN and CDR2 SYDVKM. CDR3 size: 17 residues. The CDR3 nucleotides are TGTGCCAGCAGTTTTGGGCAGGGGGCCGAATTTAACTATGGCTACACCTTC. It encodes CASSFGQGAEFNYGYTF.

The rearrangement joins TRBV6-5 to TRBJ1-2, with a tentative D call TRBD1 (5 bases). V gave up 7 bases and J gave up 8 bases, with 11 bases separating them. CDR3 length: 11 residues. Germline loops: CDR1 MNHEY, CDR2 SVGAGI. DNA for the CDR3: TGTGCCAGCATGAGGGACGGCGGCTACACCTTC. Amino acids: CASMRDGGYTF.

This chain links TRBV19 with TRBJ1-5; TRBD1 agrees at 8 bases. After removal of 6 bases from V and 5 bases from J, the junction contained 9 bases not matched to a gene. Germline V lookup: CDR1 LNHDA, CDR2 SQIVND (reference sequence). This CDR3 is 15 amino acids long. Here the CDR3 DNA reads TGTGCCAGTAGGTCCCGACAGGGGTTACATCAGCCCCAGCATTTT. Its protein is CASRSRQGLHQPQHF.

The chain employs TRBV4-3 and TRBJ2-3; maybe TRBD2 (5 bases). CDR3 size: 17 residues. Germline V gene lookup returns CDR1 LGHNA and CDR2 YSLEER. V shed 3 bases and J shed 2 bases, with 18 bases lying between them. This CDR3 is CASSQSGIRDSTDTQYF. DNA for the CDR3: TGCGCCAGCAGCCAGTCCGGCATCCGGGATTCCACAGATACGCAGTATTTT.

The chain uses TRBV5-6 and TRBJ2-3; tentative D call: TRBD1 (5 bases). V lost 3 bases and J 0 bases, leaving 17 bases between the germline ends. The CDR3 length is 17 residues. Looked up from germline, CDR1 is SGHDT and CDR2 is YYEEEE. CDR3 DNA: TGTGCCAGCAGCTCCGGACATCGGCTTCCTAGCACAGATACGCAGTATTTT. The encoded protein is CASSSGHRLPSTDTQYF.

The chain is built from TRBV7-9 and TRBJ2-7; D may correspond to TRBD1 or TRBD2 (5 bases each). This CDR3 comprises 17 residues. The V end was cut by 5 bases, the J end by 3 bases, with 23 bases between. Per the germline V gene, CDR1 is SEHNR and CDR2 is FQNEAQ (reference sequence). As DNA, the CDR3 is TGTGCCAGCAGCCCCGGGGCTGGGATCCCCCCGTTCTACGAGCAGTACTTC. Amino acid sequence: CASSPGAGIPPFYEQYF.

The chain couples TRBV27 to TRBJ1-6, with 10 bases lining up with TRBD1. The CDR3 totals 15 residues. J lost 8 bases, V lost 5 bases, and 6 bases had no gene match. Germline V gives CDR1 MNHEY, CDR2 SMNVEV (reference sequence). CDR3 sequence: CASSPIGQGDSPLHF. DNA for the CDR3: TGTGCCAGCAGTCCAATCGGACAGGGGGATTCACCCCTCCACTTT.

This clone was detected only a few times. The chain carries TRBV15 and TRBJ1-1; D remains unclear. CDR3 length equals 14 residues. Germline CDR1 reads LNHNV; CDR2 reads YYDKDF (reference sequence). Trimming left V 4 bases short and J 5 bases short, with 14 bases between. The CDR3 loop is CATSTPTGWTEAFF. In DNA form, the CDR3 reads TGTGCCACCAGCACCCCCACCGGGTGGACTGAAGCTTTCTTT.

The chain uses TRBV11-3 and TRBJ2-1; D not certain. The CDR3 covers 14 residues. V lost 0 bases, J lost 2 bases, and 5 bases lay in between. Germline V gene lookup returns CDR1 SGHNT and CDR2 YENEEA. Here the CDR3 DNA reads TGTGCCAGCAGCTTAGAAGGGCCCTACAATGAGCAGTTCTTC. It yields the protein CASSLEGPYNEQFF.

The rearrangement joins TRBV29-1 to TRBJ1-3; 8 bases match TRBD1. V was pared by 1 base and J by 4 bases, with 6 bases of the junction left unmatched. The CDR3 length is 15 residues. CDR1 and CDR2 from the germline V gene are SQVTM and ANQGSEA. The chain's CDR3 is CSVEVGQVDGNTIYF. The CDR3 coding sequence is TGCAGCGTTGAAGTGGGACAGGTAGACGGAAACACCATATATTTT.

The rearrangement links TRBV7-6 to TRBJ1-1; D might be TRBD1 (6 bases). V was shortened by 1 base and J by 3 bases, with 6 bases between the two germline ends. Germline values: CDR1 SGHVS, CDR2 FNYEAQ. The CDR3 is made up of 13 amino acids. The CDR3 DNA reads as TGTGCCAGCAGCTTAGACAGGGACACTGAAGCTTTCTTT. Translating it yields CASSLDRDTEAFF.

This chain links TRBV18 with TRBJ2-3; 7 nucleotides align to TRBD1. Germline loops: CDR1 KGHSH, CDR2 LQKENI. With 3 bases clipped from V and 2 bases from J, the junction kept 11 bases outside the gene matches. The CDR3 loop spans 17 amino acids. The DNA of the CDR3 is TGTGCCAGCTCACCGGTACTCGGGACAGCTTACACAGATACGCAGTATTTT. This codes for CASSPVLGTAYTDTQYF.

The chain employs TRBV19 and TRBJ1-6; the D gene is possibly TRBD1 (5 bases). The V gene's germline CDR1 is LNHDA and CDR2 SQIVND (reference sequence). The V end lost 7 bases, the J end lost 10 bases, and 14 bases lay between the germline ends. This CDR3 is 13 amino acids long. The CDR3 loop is CASTTTARSPLHF. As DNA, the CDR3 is TGTGCCAGTACCACGACAGCTAGGTCACCCCTCCACTTT.

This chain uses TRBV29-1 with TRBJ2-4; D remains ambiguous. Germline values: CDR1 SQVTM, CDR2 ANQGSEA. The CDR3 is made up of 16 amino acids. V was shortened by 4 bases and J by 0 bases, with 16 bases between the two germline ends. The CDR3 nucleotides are TGCAGCGTTGCCGAAGGATCCGAACTAGCCAAAAACATTCAGTACTTC. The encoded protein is CSVAEGSELAKNIQYF.

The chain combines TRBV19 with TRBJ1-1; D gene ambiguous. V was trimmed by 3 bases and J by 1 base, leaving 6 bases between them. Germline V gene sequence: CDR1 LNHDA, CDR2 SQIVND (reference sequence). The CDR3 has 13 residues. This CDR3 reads CASSMVENTEAFF. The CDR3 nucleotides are TGTGCCAGTAGTATGGTAGAGAACACTGAAGCTTTCTTT.

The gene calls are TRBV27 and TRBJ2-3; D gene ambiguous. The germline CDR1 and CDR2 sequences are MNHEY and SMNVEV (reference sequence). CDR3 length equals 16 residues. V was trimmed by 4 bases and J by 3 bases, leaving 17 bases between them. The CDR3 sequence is CASSSSRPDLTDTQYF. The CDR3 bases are TGTGCCAGCAGTTCATCCAGACCAGACTTAACAGATACGCAGTATTTT.